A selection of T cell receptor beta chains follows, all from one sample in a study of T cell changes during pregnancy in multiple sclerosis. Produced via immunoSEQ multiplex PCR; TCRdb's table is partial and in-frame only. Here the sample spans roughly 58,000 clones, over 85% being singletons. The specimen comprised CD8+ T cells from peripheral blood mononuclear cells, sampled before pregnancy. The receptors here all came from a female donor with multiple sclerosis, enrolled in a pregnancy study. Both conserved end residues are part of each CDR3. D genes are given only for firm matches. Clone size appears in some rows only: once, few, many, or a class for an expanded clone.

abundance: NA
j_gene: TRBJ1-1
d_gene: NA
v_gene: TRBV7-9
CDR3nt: TGTGCCAGCAGCTTATGGGGAGGCACTGAAGCTTTCTTT
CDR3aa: CASSLWGGTEAFF

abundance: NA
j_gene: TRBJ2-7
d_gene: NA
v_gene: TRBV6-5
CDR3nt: TGTGCCAGCAGTTACTCGAGGGAGATCACGGTCGAGCAGTACTTC
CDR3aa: CASSYSREITVEQYF

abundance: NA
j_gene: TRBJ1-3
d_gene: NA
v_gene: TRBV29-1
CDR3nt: TGCAGCGTCGCCCCCAGGGAGGGCCCTGGAAACACCATATATTTT
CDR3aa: CSVAPREGPGNTIYF

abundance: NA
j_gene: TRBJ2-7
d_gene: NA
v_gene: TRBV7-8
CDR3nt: TGTGCCAGCAGCTTTGCGACAGGATTTTTCTACGAGCAGTACTTC
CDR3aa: CASSFATGFFYEQYF

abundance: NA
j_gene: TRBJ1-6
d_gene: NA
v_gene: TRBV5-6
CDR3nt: TGTGCCAGCGGCAGGGCAGCTTATAATTCACCCCTCCACTTT
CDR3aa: CASGRAAYNSPLHF

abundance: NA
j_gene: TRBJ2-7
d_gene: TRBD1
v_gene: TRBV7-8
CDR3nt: TGTGCCAGCAGCTTACGGACTCCAGGGGGCGCGAAAAACGAGCAGTACTTC
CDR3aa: CASSLRTPGGAKNEQYF

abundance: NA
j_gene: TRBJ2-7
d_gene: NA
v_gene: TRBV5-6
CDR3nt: TGTGCCAGCAGCTTGGCAGGGGTTCCCTACGAGCAGTACTTC
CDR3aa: CASSLAGVPYEQYF

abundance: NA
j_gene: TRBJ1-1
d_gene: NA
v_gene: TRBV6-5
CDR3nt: TGTGCCAGCAGTTACTCGAATCCCGGGGTAAACACTGAAGCTTTCTTT
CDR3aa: CASSYSNPGVNTEAFF

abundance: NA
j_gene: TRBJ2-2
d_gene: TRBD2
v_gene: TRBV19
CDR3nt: TGTGCCAGTAGGCCTCCTAGCGGGGAGAACACCGGGGAGCTGTTTTTT
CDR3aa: CASRPPSGENTGELFF

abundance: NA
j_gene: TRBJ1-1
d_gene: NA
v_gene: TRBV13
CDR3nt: TGTGCCAGCAGCTTAGTGGGGGGGCCCGGGACTGAAGCTTTCTTT
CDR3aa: CASSLVGGPGTEAFF

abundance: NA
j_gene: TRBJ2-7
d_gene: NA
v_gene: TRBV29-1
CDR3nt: TGCAGCGTTGAAACAGGGTACGAGCAGTACTTC
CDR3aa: CSVETGYEQYF

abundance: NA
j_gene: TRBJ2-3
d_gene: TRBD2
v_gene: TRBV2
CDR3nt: TGTGCCAGGGGCCCGGGGGGGCCCTTTGATACGCAGTATTTT
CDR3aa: CARGPGGPFDTQYF

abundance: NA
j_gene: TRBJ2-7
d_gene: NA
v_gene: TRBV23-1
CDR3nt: TGCGCCAGCAGTCACCGCGACAGGCTCTCGGTCGAGCAGTACTTC
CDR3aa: CASSHRDRLSVEQYF

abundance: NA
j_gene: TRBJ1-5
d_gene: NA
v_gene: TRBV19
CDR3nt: TGTGCCAGTATGGATGGGGGGGTCAGCAATCAGCCCCAGCATTTT
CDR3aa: CASMDGGVSNQPQHF

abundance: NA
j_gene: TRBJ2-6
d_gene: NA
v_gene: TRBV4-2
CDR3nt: TGTGCCAGCAGCCAAACTCAAAGCTCTGGGGCCAACGTCCTGACTTTC
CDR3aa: CASSQTQSSGANVLTF

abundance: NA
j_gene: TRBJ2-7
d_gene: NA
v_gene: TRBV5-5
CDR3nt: TGTGCCAGCAGCCCGGCTAGGTCTACCTACGAGCAGTACTTC
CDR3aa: CASSPARSTYEQYF

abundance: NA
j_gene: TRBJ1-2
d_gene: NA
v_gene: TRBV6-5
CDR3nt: TGTGCCAGCACGGGACAATGGGGAGATGGCTACACCTTC
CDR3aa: CASTGQWGDGYTF

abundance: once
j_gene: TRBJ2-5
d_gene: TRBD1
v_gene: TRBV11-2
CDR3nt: TGTGCCAGCAGCTTAGATTTGCAGGGGGCTGAAGAGACCCAGTACTTC
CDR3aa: CASSLDLQGAEETQYF

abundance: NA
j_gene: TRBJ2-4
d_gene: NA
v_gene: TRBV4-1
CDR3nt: TGCGCCAGCAGTCCTCACGGGGGTTCCAAAAACATTCAGTACTTC
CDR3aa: CASSPHGGSKNIQYF

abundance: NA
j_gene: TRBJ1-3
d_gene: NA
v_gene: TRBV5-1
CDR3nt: TGCGCCAGCAGCTTGGGAGCGGACTCTGGAAACACCATATATTTT
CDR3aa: CASSLGADSGNTIYF

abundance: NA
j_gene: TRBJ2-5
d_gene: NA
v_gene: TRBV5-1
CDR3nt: TGCGCCAGCAGCTTGGAGGGGGGGTCATGGGAGACCCAGTACTTC
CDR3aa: CASSLEGGSWETQYF

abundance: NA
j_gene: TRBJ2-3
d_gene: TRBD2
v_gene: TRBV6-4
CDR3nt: TGTGCCAGCAGTAGCGGGGGGGCCACAGATACGCAGTATTTT
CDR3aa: CASSSGGATDTQYF

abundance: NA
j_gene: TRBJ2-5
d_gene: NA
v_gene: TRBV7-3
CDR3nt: TGTGCCAGCAGCTTACGGTCAGGGGACCAAGAGACCCAGTACTTC
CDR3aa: CASSLRSGDQETQYF

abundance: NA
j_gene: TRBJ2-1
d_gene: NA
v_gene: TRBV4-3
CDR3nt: TGCGCCAGCAGCCAAGAAGGGGGATACAATGAGCAGTTCTTC
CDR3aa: CASSQEGGYNEQFF

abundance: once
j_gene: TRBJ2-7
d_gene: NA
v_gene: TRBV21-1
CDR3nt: TGTGCCAGCAGCAAAGGGGGACAGGGCCCCGACGAGCAGTACTTC
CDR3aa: CASSKGGQGPDEQYF

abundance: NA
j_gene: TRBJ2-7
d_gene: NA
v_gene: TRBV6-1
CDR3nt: TGTGCCAGCAGTGACAGGGCATCGGTTACCTACGAGCAGTACTTC
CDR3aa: CASSDRASVTYEQYF

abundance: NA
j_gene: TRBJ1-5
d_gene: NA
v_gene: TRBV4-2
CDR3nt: TGTGCCAGCAGCCAAGGGGACTTAAGCAATCAGCCCCAGCATTTT
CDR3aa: CASSQGDLSNQPQHF

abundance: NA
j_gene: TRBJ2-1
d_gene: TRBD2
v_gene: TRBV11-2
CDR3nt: TGTGCCAGCAGCTTGGGCAGCGGGGGGGCGGAGTTCTTC
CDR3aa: CASSLGSGGAEFF

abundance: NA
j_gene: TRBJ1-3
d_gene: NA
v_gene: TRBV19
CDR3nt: TGTGCCAGTAGTTTGGGGGCTACCATATATTTT
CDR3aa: CASSLGATIYF

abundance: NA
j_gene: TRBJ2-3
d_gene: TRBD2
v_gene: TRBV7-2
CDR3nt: TGTGCCAGCAGCATGGGACTAGCGGGCACAGATACGCAGTATTTT
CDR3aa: CASSMGLAGTDTQYF